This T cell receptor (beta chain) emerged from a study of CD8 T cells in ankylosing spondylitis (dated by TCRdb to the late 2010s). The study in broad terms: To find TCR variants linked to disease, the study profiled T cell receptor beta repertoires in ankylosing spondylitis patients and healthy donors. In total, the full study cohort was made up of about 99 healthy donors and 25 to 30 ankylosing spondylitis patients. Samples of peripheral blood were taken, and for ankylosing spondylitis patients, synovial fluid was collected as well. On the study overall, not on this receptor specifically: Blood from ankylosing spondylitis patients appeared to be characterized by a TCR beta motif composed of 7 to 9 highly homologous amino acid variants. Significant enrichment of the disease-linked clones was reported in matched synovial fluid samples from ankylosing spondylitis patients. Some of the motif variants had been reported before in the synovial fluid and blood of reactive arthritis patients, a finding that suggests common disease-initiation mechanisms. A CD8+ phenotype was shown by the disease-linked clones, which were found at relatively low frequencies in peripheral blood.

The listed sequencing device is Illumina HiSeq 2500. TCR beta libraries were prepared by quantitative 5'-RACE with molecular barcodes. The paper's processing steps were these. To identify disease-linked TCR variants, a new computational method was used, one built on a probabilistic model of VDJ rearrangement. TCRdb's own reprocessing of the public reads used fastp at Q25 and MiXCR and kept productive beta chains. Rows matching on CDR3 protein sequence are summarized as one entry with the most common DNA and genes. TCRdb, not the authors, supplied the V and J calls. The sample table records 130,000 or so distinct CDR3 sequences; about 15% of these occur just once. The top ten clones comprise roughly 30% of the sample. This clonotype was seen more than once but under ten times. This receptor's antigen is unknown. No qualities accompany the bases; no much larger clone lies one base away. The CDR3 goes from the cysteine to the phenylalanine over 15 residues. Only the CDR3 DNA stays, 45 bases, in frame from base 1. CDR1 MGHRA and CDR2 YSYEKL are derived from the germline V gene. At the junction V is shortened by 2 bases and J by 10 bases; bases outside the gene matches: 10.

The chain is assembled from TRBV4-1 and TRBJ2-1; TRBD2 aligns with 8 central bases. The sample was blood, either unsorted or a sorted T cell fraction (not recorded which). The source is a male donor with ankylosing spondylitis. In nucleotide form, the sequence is TGCGCCAGCAGCCAACCCCGGGGGGGCACCATGGAGCAGTTCTTC. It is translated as CASSQPRGGTMEQFF.